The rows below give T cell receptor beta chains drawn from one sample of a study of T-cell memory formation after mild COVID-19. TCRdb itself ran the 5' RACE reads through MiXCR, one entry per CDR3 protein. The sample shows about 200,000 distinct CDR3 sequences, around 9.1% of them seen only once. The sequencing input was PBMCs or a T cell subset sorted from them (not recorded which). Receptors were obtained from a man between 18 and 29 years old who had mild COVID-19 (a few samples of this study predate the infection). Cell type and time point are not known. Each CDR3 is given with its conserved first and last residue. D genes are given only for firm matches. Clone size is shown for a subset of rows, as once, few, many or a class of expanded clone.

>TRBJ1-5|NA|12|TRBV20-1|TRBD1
CSADNRGQPQHF
TGCAGTGCAGATAACAGGGGCCAGCCCCAGCATTTT
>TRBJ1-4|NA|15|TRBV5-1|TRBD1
CASSGTGTAYEKLFF
TGCGCCAGCAGCGGTACCGGGACAGCTTATGAAAAACTGTTTTTT
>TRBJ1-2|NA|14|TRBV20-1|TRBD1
CSARGQGTYYGYTF
TGCAGTGCTAGGGGACAGGGAACTTACTATGGCTACACCTTC
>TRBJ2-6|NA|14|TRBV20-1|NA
CSARRVAGANVLTF
TGCAGTGCTAGGCGGGTGGCTGGGGCCAACGTCCTGACTTTC
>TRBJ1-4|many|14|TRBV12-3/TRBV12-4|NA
CASSSTARGEKLFF
TGTGCCAGCAGTTCCACCGCACGAGGGGAAAAACTGTTTTTT
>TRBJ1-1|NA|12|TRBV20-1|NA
CSASDQVAEAFF
TGCAGTGCTAGCGACCAGGTAGCTGAAGCTTTCTTT
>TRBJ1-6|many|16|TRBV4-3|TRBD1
CASSQGYRGDRSPLHF
TGCGCCAGCAGCCAGGGATACAGGGGCGATCGATCACCCCTCCACTTT
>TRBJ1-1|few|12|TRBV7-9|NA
CASSLVGESAFF
TGTGCCAGCAGCTTAGTGGGAGAGTCAGCTTTCTTT
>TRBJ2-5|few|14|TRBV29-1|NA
CSVVIFIAQETQYF
TGCAGCGTTGTAATCTTTATAGCACAAGAGACCCAGTACTTC
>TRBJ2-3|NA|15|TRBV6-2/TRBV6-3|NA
CASSYRQGSTDTQYF
TGTGCCAGCAGTTACCGCCAAGGGAGCACAGATACGCAGTATTTT
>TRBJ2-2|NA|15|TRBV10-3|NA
CAISAEAANTGELFF
TGTGCCATCAGTGCTGAGGCAGCGAACACCGGGGAGCTGTTTTTT
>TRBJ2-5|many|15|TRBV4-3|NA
CASSQDPLAPETQYF
TGCGCCAGCAGCCAAGATCCCCTAGCGCCGGAGACCCAGTACTTC
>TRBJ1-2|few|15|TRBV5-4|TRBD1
CASSFGDREVYGYTF
TGTGCCAGCAGCTTCGGCGACAGGGAGGTCTATGGCTACACCTTC
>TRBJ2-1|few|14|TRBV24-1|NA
CATSDSGLHNEQFF
TGTGCCACCAGTGATTCCGGACTCCACAATGAGCAGTTCTTC
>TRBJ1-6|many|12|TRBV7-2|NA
CASSTSGTQLIF
TGTGCCAGCTCTACCTCGGGGACCCAACTTATCTTT
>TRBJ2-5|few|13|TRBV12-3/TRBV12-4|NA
CASSGTGVGTQYF
TGTGCCAGCAGCGGTACCGGGGTCGGGACCCAGTACTTC
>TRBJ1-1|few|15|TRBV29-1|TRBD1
CSVEDPVGTDTEAFF
TGCAGCGTTGAAGACCCCGTGGGGACAGACACTGAAGCTTTCTTT
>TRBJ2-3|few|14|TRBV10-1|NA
CASSEGGGTDTQYF
TGCGCCAGCAGTGAAGGAGGGGGCACAGATACGCAGTATTTT
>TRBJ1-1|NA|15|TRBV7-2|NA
CASSLRLGRVTEAFF
TGTGCCAGCAGCCTGCGATTAGGCCGGGTCACTGAAGCTTTCTTT
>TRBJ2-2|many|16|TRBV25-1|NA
CASSEYAGDGTGELFF
TGTGCCAGCAGTGAATACGCAGGGGATGGCACCGGGGAGCTGTTTTTT
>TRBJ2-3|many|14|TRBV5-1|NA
CASSWGAGTDTQYF
TGCGCCAGCAGCTGGGGGGCCGGGACAGATACGCAGTATTTT
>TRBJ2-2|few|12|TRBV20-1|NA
CSASGGAGELFF
TGCAGTGCTAGCGGGGGAGCCGGGGAGCTGTTTTTT
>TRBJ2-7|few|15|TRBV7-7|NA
CASSLGPSVSYEQYF
TGTGCCAGCAGCTTAGGGCCTAGCGTCTCCTACGAGCAGTACTTC
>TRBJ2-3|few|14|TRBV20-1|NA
CSARVPSGHNTQYF
TGCAGTGCTAGAGTCCCGTCCGGGCACAATACGCAGTATTTT
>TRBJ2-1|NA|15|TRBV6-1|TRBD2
CASSAIAGGYNEQFF
TGTGCCAGCAGCGCAATAGCGGGGGGGTACAATGAGCAGTTCTTC
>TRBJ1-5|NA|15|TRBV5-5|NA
CASSLQPYSNQPQHF
TGTGCCAGCAGCCTCCAGCCTTATAGCAATCAGCCCCAGCATTTT
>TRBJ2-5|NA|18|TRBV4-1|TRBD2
CASSQDRGLAGGQETQYF
TGCGCCAGCAGCCAAGATAGGGGACTAGCGGGGGGCCAAGAGACCCAGTACTTC
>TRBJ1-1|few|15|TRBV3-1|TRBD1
CASSHRGVGGTEAFF
TGTGCCAGCAGCCACAGGGGGGTTGGAGGCACTGAAGCTTTCTTT
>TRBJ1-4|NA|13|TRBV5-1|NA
CASSPGPGEKLFF
TGCGCCAGCAGCCCGGGCCCCGGTGAAAAACTGTTTTTT
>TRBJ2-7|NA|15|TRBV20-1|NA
CSARDGLNPSYEQYF
TGCAGTGCTAGAGATGGGCTTAACCCCTCCTACGAGCAGTACTTC
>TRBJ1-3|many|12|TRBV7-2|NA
CASSLAGNTIYF
TGTGCCAGCAGCTTAGCAGGAAACACCATATATTTT
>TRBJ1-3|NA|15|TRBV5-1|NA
CASSEGLYSGNTIYF
TGCGCCAGCAGCGAGGGGTTATACTCTGGAAACACCATATATTTT